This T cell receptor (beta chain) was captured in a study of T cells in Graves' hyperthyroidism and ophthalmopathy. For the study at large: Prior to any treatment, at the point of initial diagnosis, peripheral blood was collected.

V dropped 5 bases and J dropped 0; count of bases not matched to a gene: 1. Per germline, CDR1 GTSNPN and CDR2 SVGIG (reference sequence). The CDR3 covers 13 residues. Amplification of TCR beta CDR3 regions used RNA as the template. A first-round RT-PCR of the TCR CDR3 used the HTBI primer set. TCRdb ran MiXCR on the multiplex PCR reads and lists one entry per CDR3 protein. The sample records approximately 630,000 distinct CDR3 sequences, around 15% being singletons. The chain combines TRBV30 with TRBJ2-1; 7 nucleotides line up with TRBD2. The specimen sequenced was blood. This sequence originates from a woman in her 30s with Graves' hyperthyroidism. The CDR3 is CAWLADSYNEQFF. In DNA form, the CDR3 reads TGTGCCTGGCTAGCGGACTCCTACAATGAGCAGTTCTTC.